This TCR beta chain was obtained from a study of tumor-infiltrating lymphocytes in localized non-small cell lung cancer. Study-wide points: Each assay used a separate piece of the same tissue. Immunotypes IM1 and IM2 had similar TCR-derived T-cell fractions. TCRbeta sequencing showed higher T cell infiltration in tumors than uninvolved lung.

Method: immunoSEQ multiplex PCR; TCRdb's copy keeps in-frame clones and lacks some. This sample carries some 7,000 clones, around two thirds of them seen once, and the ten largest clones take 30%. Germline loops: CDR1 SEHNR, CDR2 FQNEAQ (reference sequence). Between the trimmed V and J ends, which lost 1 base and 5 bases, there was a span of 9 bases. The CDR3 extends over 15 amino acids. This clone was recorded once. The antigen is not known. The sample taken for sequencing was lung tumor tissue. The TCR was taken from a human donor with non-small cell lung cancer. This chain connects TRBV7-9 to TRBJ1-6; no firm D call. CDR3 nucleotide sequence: TGTGCCAGCAGCTTAGGGCAGTACGATAATTCACCCCTCCACTTT. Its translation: CASSLGQYDNSPLHF.